The present entry profiles one TCR beta chain with its context. This sample was taken from a study of T cell responses to AZD1222 COVID-19 vaccine. CDR3 length equals 12 residues. CDR1 and CDR2 (germline): GTSNPN, SVGIG (reference sequence). V dropped 0 bases and J dropped 8 bases, with 10 bases sitting between them. The assay was immunoSEQ multiplex PCR, and TCRdb's table has in-frame clones only and misses some. The sample holds about 120,000 clones, roughly 92% seen once. This sequence was found in an adult who received the AZD1222 COVID-19 vaccine. This sequence joins TRBV30 and TRBJ1-2, with D uncertain. The specimen was peripheral blood, collected 28 days after the second AZD1222 dose. CDR3 residues: CAWSVLPAGYTF. The CDR3 coding sequence is TGTGCCTGGAGTGTGTTACCGGCGGGCTACACCTTC.